These 14 T cell receptor beta chains share one sample of origin, sequenced in a study of shared clonotypes between healthy human individuals. Sequencing was performed with immunoSEQ multiplex PCR; in TCRdb, only in-frame clones are kept and a portion is missing. The profile shows over a million clones, approximately 98.5% of them singletons. Sequenced: naive CD4+ T cells sorted from blood. Subset meaning: CD45RA+ positively selected. The receptors shown here come from a man aged 25-45 years in good health.

The chain joins TRBV18 to TRBJ2-5; no clear D. Trimming removed 3 bases at V and 5 bases at J, with 13 bases between. Germline V gives CDR1 KGHSH, CDR2 LQKENI. The CDR3 is 14 amino acids. CDR3: CASSPSALGETQYF. CDR3 nucleotides: TGTGCCAGCTCACCCTCGGCCCTAGGGGAGACCCAGTACTTC.

Here the CDR3 reads CASSGLAGGITDTQYF. DNA for the CDR3: TGTGCCAGCTCAGGACTAGCGGGAGGGATCACAGATACGCAGTATTTT. The chain employs TRBV18 and TRBJ2-3; 15 bases map to TRBD2. V shed 5 bases, J shed 2 bases, and the junction held 2 bases outside the gene matches. The CDR3 covers 16 residues. Germline CDR1 and CDR2: KGHSH and LQKENI.

This chain joins TRBV19 and TRBJ2-2; 8 nucleotides match TRBD2. This CDR3 is built from 14 residues. The J segment lost 6 bases and the V segment lost 9 bases, leaving 9 bases of the junction unmatched. Germline V lookup: CDR1 LNHDA, CDR2 SQIVND (reference sequence). The CDR3 spells CASTREGPAGELFF. Here the CDR3 DNA reads TGTGCCAGCACCCGGGAGGGACCGGCCGGGGAGCTGTTTTTT.

This chain joins TRBV19 and TRBJ1-2, with D hard to call. V was shortened by 6 bases and J by 2 bases, with 13 bases between the two germline ends. CDR1 LNHDA and CDR2 SQIVND come from the germline V gene (reference sequence). The CDR3 has 14 residues. CDR3 amino acids: CASSPTTGNYGYTF. CDR3 DNA sequence: TGTGCCAGTAGCCCCACGACCGGGAACTATGGCTACACCTTC.

The rearrangement links TRBV6-6 to TRBJ2-3; TRBD1 matches 7 bases. The CDR3 is 12 residues long. Germline assignment: CDR1 MNHNY and CDR2 SVGAGI (reference sequence). With 8 bases clipped from V and 5 bases from J, the junction kept 4 bases outside the gene matches. CDR3 in amino acids: CASRQGQDTQYF. CDR3 bases: TGTGCCAGCCGACAGGGCCAAGATACGCAGTATTTT.

The genes are TRBV6-6 and TRBJ2-1; D is unclear. Trimming removed 2 bases at V and 6 bases at J, with 8 bases between. This CDR3 comprises 13 residues. CDR1 MNHNY and CDR2 SVGAGI come from the germline V gene (reference sequence). The CDR3 here is CASSYQLGNEQFF. CDR3 bases: TGTGCCAGCAGTTACCAACTGGGCAATGAGCAGTTCTTC.

This chain links TRBV10-3 with TRBJ2-1; either TRBD1 or TRBD2 may fit D (5 bases each). This CDR3 contains 13 residues. Between the trimmed V and J ends, which lost 3 bases and 10 bases, there was a span of 13 bases. Germline V CDR1 and CDR2: ENHRY, SYGVKD. CDR3 in DNA: TGTGCCATCAGTGATCTAGAAAGGGACGAGCAGTTCTTC. Its translation is CAISDLERDEQFF.

This chain joins TRBV6-5 and TRBJ1-2, with D possibly matching TRBD1 (5 bases). The CDR3 covers 15 residues. V was pared by 0 bases and J by 7 bases, with 15 bases between. The V gene's germline CDR1 is MNHEY and CDR2 SVGAGI. CDR3 protein: CASSYSGREGFGYTF. The CDR3 DNA reads as TGTGCCAGCAGTTACTCAGGCAGGGAAGGCTTTGGCTACACCTTC.

The CDR3 DNA is TGTGCCAGTAGCCTGAAGACAGTGAACACCGGGGAGCTGTTTTTT. Protein product: CASSLKTVNTGELFF. The chain carries TRBV19 and TRBJ2-2, with D perhaps TRBD1 (5 bases). From germline, CDR1 is LNHDA and CDR2 SQIVND (reference sequence). The CDR3 has 15 residues. V lost 6 bases, J lost 1 base, and 12 bases lay in between.

The gene calls are TRBV9 and TRBJ1-2; no clear D gene. CDR1 SGDLS and CDR2 YYNGEE come from the germline V gene. The CDR3 totals 14 residues. The V end was cut by 4 bases, the J end by 0 bases, with 10 bases between. CDR3 region: CASSPQTSNYGYTF. The DNA of the CDR3 is TGTGCCAGCAGCCCCCAGACCTCTAACTATGGCTACACCTTC.

V and J are TRBV6-4 and TRBJ1-5, with D possibly matching TRBD1 (6 bases). The CDR3 totals 15 residues. In germline, CDR1 is MRHNA, CDR2 SNTAGT. V lost 5 bases and J 0 bases, leaving 11 bases between the germline ends. The CDR3 DNA follows: TGTGCCAGCAGTAATAGGGGGAATAGCAATCAGCCCCAGCATTTT. Amino acids: CASSNRGNSNQPQHF.

The chain employs TRBV5-1 and TRBJ2-1; possibly TRBD1 for D (6 bases). This CDR3 region has 17 residues. Per the germline V gene, CDR1 is SGHRS and CDR2 is YFSETQ. V shed 0 bases and J shed 6 bases, with 19 bases lying between them. The CDR3 nucleotides read TGCGCCAGCAGCTTGGGGGGAACAGGGTCTTTTCGCAATGAGCAGTTCTTC. Its protein product is CASSLGGTGSFRNEQFF.

J is TRBJ2-1 and V is TRBV5-5; D unclear. The CDR3 contains 15 residues. V was pared by 1 base and J by 0 bases, with 8 bases between. CDR1 is SGHKS and CDR2 is YYEKEE in the germline V gene (reference sequence). The CDR3 nucleotides read TGTGCCAGCAGCTTGTATGGGGACTCCTACAATGAGCAGTTCTTC. Its translation is CASSLYGDSYNEQFF.

The chain uses TRBV7-8 and TRBJ2-7, with D perhaps TRBD1 (5 bases). This CDR3 contains 14 residues. Germline V CDR1 and CDR2: SGHVS, FQNEAQ. Trimming pared 5 bases from V and 3 bases from J, leaving 14 bases between. The CDR3 loop reads CASSQGRAGYEQYF. In DNA, the CDR3 is TGTGCCAGCAGCCAGGGCAGGGCCGGCTACGAGCAGTACTTC.